Below are 21 T cell receptor beta chains sequenced from a single sample in a study of T cell responses to AZD1222 COVID-19 vaccine. The assay was immunoSEQ multiplex PCR, and TCRdb's table has in-frame clones only and misses some. The table includes over 100,000 clones, approximately 91% detected once. The material sequenced was peripheral blood, taken on day 0 of AZD1222 vaccination. The receptors were sampled from an adult in good health.

The chain combines TRBV18 with TRBJ2-7; 7 bases map to TRBD1. J was trimmed by 6 bases and V by 4 bases; bases with no gene match: 6. Germline V lookup: CDR1 KGHSH, CDR2 LQKENI. This CDR3 is 13 amino acids long. The CDR3 nucleotides read TGTGCCAGCTCACGTCAAAGGACAGGCGAGCAGTACGTC. Encoded protein: CASSRQRTGEQYV.

V is TRBV7-9 and J is TRBJ2-7; D remains unclear. Between the trimmed V and J ends, which lost 2 bases and 5 bases, there was a span of 10 bases. The CDR3 length is 13 residues. CDR1 is SEHNR, CDR2 FQNEAQ, per germline (reference sequence). The CDR3 region has the DNA TGTGCCAGCAGCTTAATTCTGGGCCACGAGCAGTACTTC. It codes for CASSLILGHEQYF. Full variable domain (rest looked up from reference TRBV7-9 and TRBJ2-7): DTGVSQNPRHKITKRGQNVTFRCDPISEHNRLYWYRQTLGQGPEFLTYFQNEAQLEKSRLLSDRFSAERPKGSFSTLEIQRTEQGDSAMYLCASSLILGHEQYFGPGTRLTVT.

CDR3 sequence: CASRSDRDAPYTF. In nucleotides, the CDR3 is TGTGCCAGTAGGTCGGACCGGGATGCTCCCTACACCTTC. The V call is TRBV19, the J call TRBJ1-2, with D unresolved. The V end was cut by 6 bases, the J end by 10 bases, with 18 bases between. The CDR3 is 13 residues long. In germline, CDR1 is LNHDA, CDR2 SQIVND (reference sequence).

V and J are TRBV3-1 (or the pseudogene TRBV3-2) and TRBJ2-1; D assignment may be TRBD1 or TRBD2 (6 bases each). CDR1 is LGHDT and CDR2 is YNNKEL in the germline V gene (reference sequence). Trimming removed 4 bases from V and 9 bases from J, with 10 bases in between. This CDR3 contains 12 residues. CDR3 DNA sequence: TGTGCCAGCAGCCCCGAGGGGGGTGAGCAGTTCTTC. Amino acids: CASSPEGGEQFF.

This chain connects TRBV7-2 to TRBJ2-3; 13 bases align to TRBD2. This CDR3 comprises 15 residues. V shed 8 bases, J shed 6 bases, and the junction held 8 bases outside the gene matches. Germline assignment: CDR1 SGHTA and CDR2 FQGNSA. Written as DNA, the CDR3 is TGTGCCAGCGGGACTAGCGGGGCCTCACGGGATACGCAGTATTTT. Translation: CASGTSGASRDTQYF.

The genes are TRBV2 and TRBJ2-1; D ambiguous. V was clipped by 5 bases and J by 6 bases, with 11 bases between them. This CDR3 comprises 13 residues. Germline-derived CDR1 and CDR2 are SNHLY and FYNNEI. CDR3 nucleotide sequence: TGTGCCAGCAGTAATCCGGACCCCAATGAGCAGTTCTTC. Its translation is CASSNPDPNEQFF.

The rearrangement uses TRBV7-8 and TRBJ2-7; 8 positions match TRBD2. Looked up from germline, CDR1 is SGHVS and CDR2 is FQNEAQ. With 4 bases clipped from V and 5 bases from J, the junction kept 4 bases outside the gene matches. The CDR3 has 13 amino acids. CDR3 sequence (DNA): TGTGCCAGCAGCTGGACTAGCACCCACGAGCAGTACGTC. It codes for CASSWTSTHEQYV.

The chain is built from TRBV6-4 and TRBJ1-4, with D uncertain. V gave up 6 bases and J gave up 3 bases, with 23 bases separating them. The CDR3 extends over 18 amino acids. CDR1 is MRHNA, CDR2 SNTAGT, per germline. The CDR3 nucleotides read TGTGCCAGCAGGATCCCGTCTAGGCTGGTGGTGGCTAATGAAAAACTGTTTTTT. Its translation is CASRIPSRLVVANEKLFF.

The gene calls are TRBV15 and TRBJ1-3; D ambiguous. The CDR3 loop spans 17 amino acids. The V and J ends lost 0 bases and 0 bases respectively, with 12 bases between them. CDR1 is LNHNV and CDR2 is YYDKDF in the germline V gene (reference sequence). CDR3 region: CATSRDRVEVSGNTIYF. For the CDR3, the DNA is TGTGCCACCAGCAGAGATCGGGTGGAAGTCTCTGGAAACACCATATATTTT.

The chain recombines TRBV7-2 with TRBJ1-5; 9 bases match TRBD1. V was pared by 5 bases and J by 5 bases, with 4 bases of the junction left unmatched. The germline gives CDR1 SGHTA, CDR2 FQGNSA. The CDR3 covers 14 residues. This CDR3 is CASSIRQGDQPQHF. The CDR3 nucleotides are TGTGCCAGCAGCATAAGACAGGGGGATCAGCCCCAGCATTTT.

This clone was counted only a few times. The CDR3 region has the DNA TGTGCCAGCAGTGAAGACAGGGGGCGGGCACCCCTCCACTTT. It yields the protein CASSEDRGRAPLHF. The chain uses TRBV2 and TRBJ1-6, with 9 nucleotides matching TRBD1. The CDR3 has 14 amino acids. Germline V gene sequence: CDR1 SNHLY, CDR2 FYNNEI. The trim removed 1 base at V and 11 bases at J, leaving 3 bases unmatched.

The chain is built from TRBV19 and TRBJ2-3; 7 bases agree with TRBD2. V lost 5 bases, J lost 6 bases, and 8 bases stayed unmatched. The germline V gene encodes CDR1 LNHDA and CDR2 SQIVND (reference sequence). The CDR3 extends over 14 amino acids. The CDR3 sequence is CASSPRPGRDTQYF. The CDR3, as DNA: TGTGCCAGTAGTCCCCGACCCGGGAGGGATACGCAGTATTTT.

The count of this clone is one. The chain combines TRBV7-2 with TRBJ2-3; 7 bases are shared with TRBD2. Trimming cost V 5 bases and J 2 bases; bases outside gene matches: 10. This CDR3 region has 16 residues. CDR1 is SGHTA and CDR2 is FQGNSA in the germline V gene. CDR3: CASSAMLAEPTDTQYF. CDR3 DNA sequence: TGTGCCAGCAGCGCTATGCTAGCGGAACCCACAGATACGCAGTATTTT.

The V call is TRBV7-2, the J call TRBJ1-1; D not certain. Trimming stripped 1 base from V and 5 bases from J, with 11 bases between. CDR3 length: 14 amino acids. Germline CDR1 and CDR2: SGHTA and FQGNSA. The CDR3 sequence is CASSLGQSPTEAFF. CDR3 sequence (DNA): TGTGCCAGCAGCTTAGGTCAGTCTCCAACTGAAGCTTTCTTT.

This sequence joins TRBV7-3 and TRBJ2-2; maybe TRBD2 (7 bases). This CDR3 has 15 amino acids. The ends were cut back, 1 base at V and 6 bases at J, with 12 bases in the middle. Germline CDR1 reads SGHTA; CDR2 reads FQGTGA. The CDR3 nucleotides read TGTGCCAGCAGCTTAAACGGGGGGCCCGCCGGGGAGCTGTTTTTT. Protein sequence: CASSLNGGPAGELFF.

The V call is TRBV27, the J call TRBJ1-2, with D possibly being TRBD1 (6 bases). In germline, CDR1 is MNHEY, CDR2 SMNVEV (reference sequence). The CDR3 extends over 15 amino acids. Trimming removed 2 bases from V and 7 bases from J, with 17 bases in between. The CDR3 sequence: CASSLLVGGAGGYTF. The DNA of the CDR3 is TGTGCCAGCAGTTTACTTGTAGGGGGGGCCGGTGGCTACACCTTC.

The CDR3 nucleotides read TGTGCCAGCAGTTACTCACGACGGGTACCCATCTCCTACGAGCAGTACTTC. It yields the protein CASSYSRRVPISYEQYF. The chain is built from TRBV6-2 or TRBV6-3 and TRBJ2-7; unclear D gene. V dropped 0 bases and J dropped 0 bases, with 15 bases sitting between them. Germline lookup yields CDR1 MNHEY and CDR2 SVGEGT. The CDR3 totals 17 residues.

This sequence joins TRBV15 and TRBJ1-3, with D unresolved. Germline assignment: CDR1 LNHNV and CDR2 YYDKDF (reference sequence). V was trimmed by 1 base and J by 3 bases, leaving 7 bases between them. This CDR3 contains 14 residues. CDR3 in DNA: TGTGCCACCAGCAGAGCGGGTTTTGGAAACACCATATATTTT. Encoded protein: CATSRAGFGNTIYF.

V is TRBV2 and J is TRBJ2-1, with D perhaps matching TRBD1 or TRBD2 (6 bases each). The CDR3 has 14 amino acids. V was trimmed by 8 bases and J by 5 bases, leaving 16 bases between them. Germline assignment: CDR1 SNHLY and CDR2 FYNNEI. CDR3: CASSPRGANNEQFF. CDR3 nucleotide sequence: TGTGCCAGCTCCCCAAGGGGGGCTAACAATGAGCAGTTCTTC.

The chain combines TRBV10-3 with TRBJ1-4, with D possibly matching TRBD1 (6 bases). The CDR3 runs to 14 residues. Germline V gene sequence: CDR1 ENHRY, CDR2 SYGVKD. V shed 4 bases and J shed 3 bases, with 9 bases lying between them. CDR3 sequence (DNA): TGTGCCATCAGTGGAGGGGGTTCTAATGAAAAACTGTTTTTT. Protein sequence: CAISGGGSNEKLFF.

The chain couples TRBV5-5 to TRBJ1-2, with D hard to call. Germline V lookup: CDR1 SGHKS, CDR2 YYEKEE (reference sequence). The germline V and J ends were trimmed by 0 bases and 5 bases, with 17 bases remaining between them. CDR3 length: 16 amino acids. Here the CDR3 reads CASSLGAVGQLYGYTF. CDR3 bases: TGTGCCAGCAGCTTGGGAGCGGTCGGGCAGCTTTATGGCTACACCTTC.